This passage covers 9 T cell receptor beta chains from one sample sequenced in a study of T cells in Graves' hyperthyroidism and ophthalmopathy. RNA transcripts gave rise to amplified TCR beta CDR3 regions. During a first-round RT-PCR of the TCR CDR3, the HTBI primer set was used. TCRdb re-analysed the multiplex PCR reads in MiXCR, keeping a single row per CDR3 protein. The sample yields more than 300,000 distinct CDR3 sequences, approximately 17% seen once. Sample: blood. Receptor source: a man in his late teens or twenties with Graves' ophthalmopathy.

This clonotype was detected ten times or more. The chain uses TRBV3-1 and TRBJ1-5, with 8 bases identical to TRBD1. V lost 1 base, J lost 7 bases, and 0 bases stayed unmatched. CDR3 length equals 13 residues. CDR1 and CDR2 (germline): LGHDT, YNNKEL (reference sequence). The CDR3 DNA reads TGTGCCAGCAGCCAAGGACAGGGGCAGCCCCAGCATTTT. It codes for CASSQGQGQPQHF.

The chain joins TRBV5-6 to TRBJ1-2, with D tentatively TRBD1 (6 bases). Trimming shortened V by 2 bases and J by 3 bases, and 8 bases separated the two germline ends. CDR1 is SGHDT, CDR2 YYEEEE, per germline. CDR3 size: 13 residues. The CDR3, as DNA: TGTGCCAGCAGCTTTGGGGGCGACTATGGCTACACCTTC. It codes for CASSFGGDYGYTF.

This clonotype is medium-sized by share. The rearrangement joins TRBV28 to TRBJ2-2, with D hard to call. The V end was cut by 5 bases, the J end by 0 bases, with 13 bases between. The CDR3 extends over 16 amino acids. The germline CDR1 and CDR2 sequences are MDHEN and SYDVKM. The CDR3 DNA is TGTGCCAGCAGTCCCTGGGGTCAGTCGAACACCGGGGAGCTGTTTTTT. Its translation is CASSPWGQSNTGELFF.

This clonotype was counted at least ten times. The rearrangement joins TRBV28 to TRBJ1-2; 10 positions match TRBD1. J was trimmed by 3 bases and V by 5 bases; bases with no gene match: 9. Germline V gene data show CDR1 as MDHEN and CDR2 as SYDVKM. The CDR3 runs to 16 residues. The CDR3 region is CASSLLGDRGDYGYTF. DNA of the CDR3: TGTGCCAGCAGTCTCCTTGGGGACAGGGGTGACTATGGCTACACCTTC.

This clonotype came up many times. The chain couples TRBV10-2 to TRBJ1-5; D is possibly TRBD1 (5 bases). CDR3 length: 15 amino acids. Germline assignment: CDR1 WSHSY and CDR2 SAAADI. V dropped 2 bases and J dropped 4 bases, with 12 bases sitting between them. CDR3: CASSEAGTENQPQHF. The CDR3 DNA is TGCGCCAGCAGTGAGGCCGGGACCGAGAATCAGCCCCAGCATTTT.

The chain joins TRBV29-1 to TRBJ2-2; D is perhaps TRBD1 (6 bases). Germline V CDR1 and CDR2: SQVTM, ANQGSEA. Trimming removed 4 bases from V and 0 bases from J, with 9 bases in between. The CDR3 length is 14 residues. CDR3 coding DNA: TGCAGCGTTGCAGGACAGACGAACACCGGGGAGCTGTTTTTT. Translating gives CSVAGQTNTGELFF.

The chain couples TRBV6-1 to TRBJ1-2; TRBD1 agrees at 7 bases. The CDR3 contains 14 residues. J was trimmed by 2 bases and V by 3 bases; bases with no gene match: 3. Germline V gene data show CDR1 as MNHNS and CDR2 as SASEGT. In DNA form, the CDR3 reads TGTGCCAGCAGTGAGTACAGGGGAAACTATGGCTACACCTTC. Residues: CASSEYRGNYGYTF.

This clonotype has a count of ten or more. CDR3 loop: CASSLGTGGASLFF. The DNA for the CDR3 is TGTGCCAGCAGCCTAGGGACAGGGGGCGCATCTCTGTTCTTC. This rearrangement joins TRBV11-1 to TRBJ2-1; 12 nucleotides align to TRBD1. CDR1 SGHAT and CDR2 FQDESV come from the germline V gene (reference sequence). The CDR3 has 14 amino acids. V lost 5 bases to trimming and J lost 15 bases; unmatched junction nucleotides: 11.

This clonotype was counted only a few times. This chain uses TRBV27 with TRBJ2-2; D gene uncertain. Germline V gene data show CDR1 as MNHEY and CDR2 as SMNVEV (reference sequence). CDR3 length equals 16 residues. V lost 0 bases to trimming and J lost 6 bases, with 14 bases between them. The CDR3 DNA follows: TGTGCCAGCAGTTTATCCGCCGGCCTCCCCCCCGGGGAGCTGTTTTTT. Residues: CASSLSAGLPPGELFF.